Here is one TCR beta chain with its context. A second about 6 to 11 cycle PCR used barcoded and J-beta primers. Researchers report that a template-switch adaptor with 12 random nucleotides tagged each cDNA molecule. Every sample returned 2.5 million or more CDR3-containing paired-end reads. TCRdb itself ran the 5' RACE reads through MiXCR, one entry per CDR3 protein. The sample shows around 1,000,000 distinct CDR3 sequences, 35% to 40% of them seen only once. The germline V and J ends were trimmed by 4 bases and 3 bases, with 15 bases remaining between them. Germline V gene lookup returns CDR1 MNHEY and CDR2 SVGEGT. This CDR3 has 15 residues. The sample belongs to a study of blood T cells in healthy people across ages.

V is TRBV6-2 or TRBV6-3 and J is TRBJ1-1; maybe TRBD1 (6 bases). This TCR came from a man aged 18-30 years in good health. The sequenced sample was blood. CDR3 region: CASSSIRDRYTEAFF. In DNA form, the CDR3 reads TGTGCCAGCAGTTCAATCCGCGACAGGTACACTGAAGCTTTCTTT.